A single sample is the source of the 14 T cell receptor beta chains below, sequenced in a study of beta chain features in type 1 diabetes. The study, taken as a whole, reports: For Type 1 diabetes patients, all four CD4+ subsets carried TCRB CDR3s that were moderately but significantly shorter.

These TCRs' antigens remain unknown. Expressed TCRB transcripts got sequenced, as all isolated RNA was reverse transcribed. This table comes from immunoSEQ multiplex PCR, and its TCRdb copy is limited to in-frame clones, with some not included. The profile shows about 650,000 clones, around 12% of them singletons. The sample was naive CD4+ T cells from blood. Every receptor here comes from a man aged 25 to 45 with type 1 diabetes.

The chain combines TRBV18 with TRBJ2-3, with D maybe TRBD2 (6 bases). The CDR3 is 13 residues long. Trimming removed 6 bases from V and 3 bases from J, with 10 bases in between. Germline assignment: CDR1 KGHSH and CDR2 LQKENI. The CDR3 sequence: CASSGGVTDTQYF. Here the CDR3 DNA reads TGTGCCAGCTCGGGCGGGGTGACAGATACGCAGTATTTT.

The chain couples TRBV4-2 to TRBJ2-7, with D hard to call. Looked up from germline, CDR1 is LGHNA and CDR2 is YNFKEQ. The CDR3 is 13 residues long. Trimming shortened V by 0 bases and J by 4 bases, and 7 bases separated the two germline ends. In DNA form, the CDR3 reads TGTGCCAGCAGCCAAGAGTTTTTGTACGAGCAGTACTTC. This gives the protein CASSQEFLYEQYF.

The V and J genes are TRBV2 and TRBJ1-2, with TRBD1 as a possible D gene (6 bases). V was clipped by 4 bases and J by 1 base, with 13 bases between them. Germline V gene lookup returns CDR1 SNHLY and CDR2 FYNNEI. The CDR3 sequence is 15 residues long. The chain's CDR3 is CASSVLQGINYGYTF. The CDR3 DNA is TGTGCCAGCAGTGTCCTACAGGGAATTAACTATGGCTACACCTTC.

This clone appeared a few times. The V gene is TRBV7-9, the J gene TRBJ2-3; tentative D call: TRBD1 (6 bases). The V end was cut by 5 bases, the J end by 2 bases, with 14 bases between. The CDR3 is 15 amino acids. Germline lookup yields CDR1 SEHNR and CDR2 FQNEAQ (reference sequence). CDR3: CASSQSGQPTDTQYF. As DNA, the CDR3 is TGTGCCAGCAGCCAATCGGGACAACCCACAGATACGCAGTATTTT.

This clone turned up a few times. The CDR3 DNA reads TGCAGCGCGGCCAGCTCCTACAATGAGCAGTTCTTC. It yields the protein CSAASSYNEQFF. V gene TRBV29-1 combines with J gene TRBJ2-1; D not certain. The germline CDR1 and CDR2 sequences are SQVTM and ANQGSEA. The CDR3 has 12 amino acids. V lost 7 bases to trimming and J lost 0 bases, with 7 bases between them.

V is TRBV9 and J is TRBJ1-1; maybe TRBD1 (6 bases). Between the trimmed V and J ends, which lost 3 bases and 5 bases, there was a span of 14 bases. Germline V CDR1 and CDR2: SGDLS, YYNGEE. This CDR3 has 14 amino acids. The CDR3: CASSEQGIGTEAFF. The CDR3 DNA reads TGTGCCAGCAGCGAACAGGGAATAGGGACTGAAGCTTTCTTT. Full variable domain (outside the CDR3, taken from reference TRBV9 and TRBJ1-1): DSGVTQTPKHLITATGQRVTLRCSPRSGDLSVYWYQQSLDQGLQFLIQYYNGEERAKGNILERFSAQQFPDLHSELNLSSLELGDSALYFCASSEQGIGTEAFFGQGTRLTVV.

Concerning this clone itself: This sample also contains other DNA sequences that code for the same CDR3. V gene TRBV6-5 combines with J gene TRBJ1-1; the D is unclear. Trimming stripped 2 bases from V and 2 bases from J, with 9 bases between. Germline loops: CDR1 MNHEY, CDR2 SVGAGI. CDR3 length: 14 residues. The CDR3 sequence is CASSYGQLNTEAFF. The CDR3 DNA sequence: TGTGCCAGCAGTTACGGGCAGCTTAACACTGAAGCTTTCTTT.

This chain connects TRBV5-4 to TRBJ1-2, with unresolved D. CDR1 and CDR2 (germline): SGHNT, YYREEE (reference sequence). Trimming took off 6 bases at V and 2 bases at J, with 5 bases between the two ends. The CDR3 sequence is 11 residues long. This CDR3 reads CASTGNYGYTF. The DNA of the CDR3 is TGTGCCAGCACCGGAAACTATGGCTACACCTTC.

Of note for this clone: This CDR3 is also generated by other DNA sequences in the sample. The genes are TRBV18 and TRBJ1-2, with 7 positions matching TRBD1. Germline values: CDR1 KGHSH, CDR2 LQKENI. J was trimmed by 2 bases and V by 3 bases; bases with no gene match: 3. This CDR3 region has 14 residues. CDR3 nucleotide sequence: TGTGCCAGCTCACCCCCGGGACAGAACTATGGCTACACCTTC. It yields the protein CASSPPGQNYGYTF.

A few counts support this clone. This chain connects TRBV7-2 to TRBJ2-1, with 16 nucleotides matching TRBD2. Trimming removed 5 bases from V and 1 base from J; junction bases left unmatched: 2. The CDR3 sequence is 17 residues long. CDR1 is SGHTA and CDR2 is FQGNSA in the germline V gene. The CDR3 is CASSQGLAGGSYNEQFF. The CDR3 DNA reads TGTGCCAGCAGCCAGGGACTAGCGGGGGGGTCCTACAATGAGCAGTTCTTC.

The rearrangement joins TRBV28 to TRBJ2-5, with a tentative D call TRBD2 (7 bases). The germline gives CDR1 MDHEN, CDR2 SYDVKM. The CDR3 is 15 amino acids. CDR3 sequence (DNA): TGTGCGTACCACGAGGGGCGGGGGCCGAAAGAGACCCAGTACTTC. Translated, it gives CAYHEGRGPKETQYF.

This clone was counted only a few times. This rearrangement joins TRBV19 to TRBJ2-2, with a tentative D call TRBD1 (6 bases). Trimming stripped 3 bases from V and 0 bases from J, with 14 bases between. In germline, CDR1 is LNHDA, CDR2 SQIVND (reference sequence). This CDR3 has 17 amino acids. The CDR3 sequence is CASSIPGQFANTGELFF. CDR3 sequence (DNA): TGTGCCAGTAGTATCCCCGGACAGTTCGCGAACACCGGGGAGCTGTTTTTT.

V is TRBV6-6 and J is TRBJ1-5; D may be TRBD1 (6 bases). The CDR3 covers 14 residues. Deletions cut 7 bases from V and 7 bases from J, with 17 bases between. The V gene's germline CDR1 is MNHNY and CDR2 SVGAGI (reference sequence). The CDR3 reads CASNIQGVGQPQHF. The CDR3 DNA reads TGTGCCAGCAATATACAGGGAGTAGGGCAGCCCCAGCATTTT.

This clone has a handful of counts. The V gene is TRBV27, the J gene TRBJ1-4, with 9 bases that match TRBD1. V dropped 5 bases and J dropped 8; count of bases not matched to a gene: 6. CDR1 and CDR2 from the germline V gene are MNHEY and SMNVEV (reference sequence). The CDR3 runs to 14 residues. CDR3 loop: CASSPLDRGEKLFF. The CDR3 coding sequence is TGTGCCAGCAGTCCCCTGGACAGGGGAGAAAAACTGTTTTTT.